This TCR beta chain originates from a study of early T cells in non-severe SARS-CoV-2 infection. The CDR3 spans 13 residues. Looked up from germline, CDR1 is GTSNPN and CDR2 is SVGIG (reference sequence). J lost 7 bases, V lost 5 bases, and 5 bases had no gene match. Many counts were recorded for this clonotype. The TCR library protocol was used to attach unique molecular identifiers. These identifiers were attached to individual cDNA molecules. TCRdb fed the 5' RACE reads into MiXCR, producing one record per CDR3 protein. Counted here are more than 80,000 distinct CDR3 sequences, roughly 11% occurring once; the ten biggest clones make up around 5.1%.

This sequence originates from an adult who was a healthcare worker with PCR-confirmed SARS-CoV-2 infection or an uninfected control (not recorded which). The sample comprised whole blood. This rearrangement joins TRBV30 to TRBJ1-1, with 12 bases that match TRBD1. The CDR3 DNA reads TGTGCCTGGCTGGGACAGGGGGCTGGTGAAGCTTTCTTT. It encodes CAWLGQGAGEAFF.